Listed here are 32 T cell receptor beta chains from one sample, sequenced in a study of cytomegalovirus exposure and HLA in healthy donors. It was with 60 Vbeta and 13 Jbeta primers that the PCR ran. Data came from immunoSEQ multiplex PCR; TCRdb stores just in-frame clones and leaves some out. The table includes tens of thousands of clones, approximately 89% detected once. Sequenced input: PBMCs. The receptors come from a man under 40 in good health and CMV-seropositive.

This clone was seen a single time. The genes are TRBV6-4 and TRBJ2-1; 13 bases fit TRBD2. This CDR3 is 15 amino acids long. Germline CDR1 is MRHNA and CDR2 is SNTAGT. V gave up 8 bases and J gave up 10 bases; unmatched junction bases: 11. CDR3 coding DNA: TGTGCCAGCGGCACCGGGACTAGCGGGGCCCACGAGCAGTTCTTC. Its protein is CASGTGTSGAHEQFF.

This clone was observed a few times. The chain combines TRBV27 with TRBJ2-7; 7 nucleotides match TRBD2. V was clipped by 0 bases and J by 3 bases; unmatched bases: 8. Per germline, CDR1 MNHEY and CDR2 SMNVEV (reference sequence). The CDR3 spans 16 residues. CDR3 DNA: TGTGCCAGCAGTTTATCGGGGCTAGCGGACCACTACGAGCAGTACTTC. This gives the protein CASSLSGLADHYEQYF.

The chain uses TRBV28 and TRBJ2-1; D not certain. In germline, CDR1 is MDHEN, CDR2 SYDVKM. The CDR3 contains 17 residues. Trimming cost V 2 bases and J 0 bases, with 14 bases left between them. The CDR3 nucleotides read TGTGCCAGCAGTTTAGCCCGACAACCCAGCTCCTACAATGAGCAGTTCTTC. It translates to CASSLARQPSSYNEQFF.

This sequence joins TRBV5-5 and TRBJ1-1; D call uncertain. The V end was cut by 0 bases, the J end by 7 bases, with 13 bases between. This CDR3 contains 14 residues. The germline V gene has CDR1 SGHKS and CDR2 YYEKEE (reference sequence). For the CDR3, the DNA is TGTGCCAGCAGCTTGGCCTGGTCAAACTATGAAGCTTTCTTT. Translation gives CASSLAWSNYEAFF.

The DNA of the CDR3 is TGTGCCAGCAGCGTCAGGGGGCGGATAGAGACCCAGTACTTC. Amino acids: CASSVRGRIETQYF. The chain links TRBV7-8 to TRBJ2-5; 8 positions agree with TRBD1. The trim removed 5 bases at V and 4 bases at J, leaving 6 bases unmatched. The germline V gene has CDR1 SGHVS and CDR2 FQNEAQ. The CDR3 spans 14 residues. Full variable domain (rest looked up from reference TRBV7-8 and TRBJ2-5): GAGVSQSPRYKVAKRGQDVALRCDPISGHVSLFWYQQALGQGPEFLTYFQNEAQLDKSGLPSDRFFAERPEGSVSTLKIQRTQQEDSAVYLCASSVRGRIETQYFGPGTRLLVL.

CDR3 residues: CASSFQQGVEQYF. The CDR3 DNA follows: TGTGCCAGCAGCTTCCAACAGGGGGTCGAGCAGTACTTC. This sequence joins TRBV7-8 and TRBJ2-7; 8 nucleotides align to TRBD1. Per the germline V gene, CDR1 is SGHVS and CDR2 is FQNEAQ. Unmatched junction bases numbered 4, after V lost 3 bases and J lost 6 bases. CDR3 size: 13 residues.

The chain has TRBV5-6 and TRBJ1-1, with D maybe TRBD1 (5 bases). The length of the CDR3 is 15 residues. Germline CDR1 and CDR2: SGHDT and YYEEEE. The V end lost 4 bases, the J end lost 4 bases, and 17 bases lay between the germline ends. The CDR3 loop is CASSPAGGLSTEAFF. The CDR3 coding sequence is TGTGCCAGCAGCCCGGCGGGGGGATTGAGCACTGAAGCTTTCTTT. Filled out from reference TRBV5-6 and TRBJ1-1, the complete variable domain reads DAGVTQSPTHLIKTRGQQVTLRCSPKSGHDTVSWYQQALGQGPQFIFQYYEEEERQRGNFPDRFSGHQFPNYSSELNVNALLLGDSALYLCASSPAGGLSTEAFFGQGTRLTVV.

V and J are TRBV29-1 and TRBJ2-1; D is possibly TRBD2 (6 bases). The CDR3 has 14 amino acids. Germline V gene lookup returns CDR1 SQVTM and CDR2 ANQGSEA. Trimming pared 6 bases from V and 6 bases from J, leaving 18 bases between. The CDR3 DNA reads TGCAGCGTCAAAAAGAGAGTCGGGAGCAATGAGCAGTTCTTC. Translating gives CSVKKRVGSNEQFF.

This rearrangement joins TRBV2 to TRBJ1-3; D is undetermined. This CDR3 is built from 13 residues. Per germline, CDR1 SNHLY and CDR2 FYNNEI. With 6 bases removed from V and 0 bases from J, the gap between germline ends came to 6 bases. The CDR3 region is CASRRNSGNTIYF. The CDR3 region has the DNA TGTGCCAGCAGGAGGAACTCTGGAAACACCATATATTTT.

CDR3 nucleotide sequence: TGCGCCAGCAGAGCGGGAGGGCCTATCCACGAGCAGTACTTC. Translated: CASRAGGPIHEQYF. V gene TRBV10-2 combines with J gene TRBJ2-7; TRBD2 matches at 10 bases. This CDR3 has 14 amino acids. The V gene end was trimmed by 6 bases and the J gene end by 5 bases; junction bases not matched to a gene: 7. The germline gives CDR1 WSHSY, CDR2 SAAADI.

Concerning this clone itself: An end of the junction does not agree with germline; a read error may underlie this. The V call is TRBV4-2, the J call TRBJ2-1, with D possibly matching TRBD2 (6 bases). This CDR3 is built from 18 residues. Germline CDR1 LGHNA, CDR2 YNFKEQ. This CDR3 is CASGQGDVAATPYNEQFF. The CDR3 DNA is TGTGCCAGCGGCCAAGGTGACGTAGCGGCTACACCCTACAATGAGCAGTTCTTC.

The rearrangement joins TRBV28 to TRBJ2-2, with 13 nucleotides matching TRBD2. With V trimmed by 5 bases and J by 8 bases, 8 bases remained unmatched. CDR3 length equals 16 residues. Looked up from germline, CDR1 is MDHEN and CDR2 is SYDVKM. The CDR3 loop reads CASSILGLAGAGELFF. The CDR3 nucleotides read TGTGCCAGCAGTATCCTTGGACTAGCGGGAGCTGGGGAGCTGTTTTTT.

The J gene is TRBJ2-7, the V gene TRBV11-2; TRBD1 aligns across 7 bases. The length of the CDR3 is 15 residues. Germline-derived CDR1 and CDR2 are SGHAT and FQNNGV. The J segment lost 2 bases and the V segment lost 5 bases, leaving 9 bases of the junction unmatched. As DNA, the CDR3 is TGTGCCAGCAGCCGCCCGGACAGGAACCCCTACGAGCAGTACTTC. The encoded protein is CASSRPDRNPYEQYF.

This chain connects TRBV27 to TRBJ1-4; 9 positions match TRBD1. CDR1 and CDR2 from the germline V gene are MNHEY and SMNVEV (reference sequence). Losses at the gene ends were 4 bases for V and 6 bases for J; bases not matched to a gene: 6. CDR3 length: 15 residues. CDR3 in amino acids: CASSSPGQGDEKLFF. The DNA of the CDR3 is TGTGCCAGCAGTTCGCCGGGACAGGGAGATGAAAAACTGTTTTTT.

This clone occurred a few times. The J gene is TRBJ2-1, the V gene TRBV11-2, with 15 positions matching TRBD2. Germline V CDR1 and CDR2: SGHAT, FQNNGV. The junction had 11 bases not matched to a gene; V was cut back by 4 bases and J by 7 bases. The CDR3 is 18 residues long. This CDR3 is CASSSPSGTSGRSNEQFF. The CDR3, as DNA: TGTGCCAGCAGCTCCCCCTCCGGGACTAGCGGGAGGAGTAATGAGCAGTTCTTC.

The chain uses TRBV28 and TRBJ1-4; 9 nucleotides align to TRBD1. This CDR3 has 15 amino acids. CDR1 is MDHEN and CDR2 is SYDVKM in the germline V gene. Losses at the gene ends were 4 bases for V and 7 bases for J; bases not matched to a gene: 7. The CDR3 nucleotides read TGTGCCAGCAGTTCCTCCGGGACAGGGATTGAAAAACTGTTTTTT. This encodes CASSSSGTGIEKLFF.

The CDR3 DNA sequence: TGTGCCAGCAGGGCGGGAGCGGGAGGGGAGCTGTTTTTT. Its translation: CASRAGAGGELFF. The V gene is TRBV6-1, the J gene TRBJ2-2, with 7 bases matching TRBD2. The CDR3 has 13 amino acids. The germline gives CDR1 MNHNS, CDR2 SASEGT. Trimming at V came to 6 bases and at J to 8 bases, leaving 6 bases not matched to a gene.

This clone was counted a single time. The chain recombines TRBV9 with TRBJ2-7; 7 positions match TRBD1. Trimming removed 3 bases from V and 4 bases from J; junction bases left unmatched: 4. Germline-derived CDR1 and CDR2 are SGDLS and YYNGEE. The CDR3 loop spans 13 amino acids. CDR3 sequence reads: CASSALTGYEQYF. CDR3 coding DNA: TGTGCCAGCAGCGCGCTGACAGGGTACGAGCAGTACTTC.

This clone has a single count. J is TRBJ1-1 and V is TRBV2, with a tentative D call TRBD1 (5 bases). Trimming left V 3 bases short and J 1 base short, with 12 bases between. From germline, CDR1 is SNHLY and CDR2 FYNNEI. The CDR3 runs to 15 residues. CDR3 sequence reads: CASSEDNWWNTEAFF. The CDR3 DNA reads TGTGCCAGCAGTGAGGACAATTGGTGGAACACTGAAGCTTTCTTT.

The CDR3 loop reads CASSSLGLLADTQYF. CDR3 nucleotides: TGTGCCAGCAGTAGTTTAGGACTCTTGGCCGATACGCAGTATTTT. The chain has TRBV27 and TRBJ2-3, with D possibly TRBD2 on 5 matching bases. The CDR3 has 15 residues. The germline CDR1 and CDR2 sequences are MNHEY and SMNVEV (reference sequence). V was clipped by 5 bases and J by 6 bases, with 18 bases between them.

This clone has a handful of counts. This sequence joins TRBV7-6 and TRBJ2-7; 10 positions match TRBD2. V dropped 4 bases and J dropped 1; count of bases not matched to a gene: 4. CDR1 is SGHVS, CDR2 FNYEAQ, per germline. The CDR3 is 15 residues long. The CDR3 region has the DNA TGTGCCAGCAGCTCCCAAGCGGGAGGGTCCTACGAGCAGTACTTC. Translation gives CASSSQAGGSYEQYF.

This clone was seen more than once but under ten times. The chain employs TRBV29-1 and TRBJ2-1, with 12 nucleotides matching TRBD1. Germline CDR1 reads SQVTM; CDR2 reads ANQGSEA. The CDR3 has 13 residues. The junction had 6 bases not matched to a gene; V was cut back by 7 bases and J by 8 bases. CDR3 protein: CSGTGTGGYEQFF. For the CDR3, the DNA is TGCAGCGGTACCGGGACAGGGGGCTATGAGCAGTTCTTC.

This rearrangement joins TRBV4-1 to TRBJ1-1; the D gene is possibly TRBD1 (6 bases). V lost 3 bases, J lost 4 bases, and 12 bases lay in between. CDR3 length equals 14 residues. Looked up from germline, CDR1 is MGHRA and CDR2 is YSYEKL. The CDR3 region is CASSQGKGGTEAFF. The CDR3 DNA reads TGCGCCAGCAGCCAGGGGAAAGGGGGCACTGAAGCTTTCTTT.

The chain carries TRBV6-5 and TRBJ1-6; possibly TRBD1 for D (5 bases). This CDR3 is built from 12 residues. The V gene's germline CDR1 is MNHEY and CDR2 SVGAGI. V lost 8 bases, J lost 7 bases, and 9 bases lay in between. The CDR3 protein is CASGNRNSPLHF. CDR3 DNA sequence: TGTGCCAGCGGAAACAGGAATTCACCCCTCCACTTT.

The V and J genes are TRBV5-1 and TRBJ2-1; TRBD2 aligns across 8 bases. The CDR3 totals 16 residues. Germline loops: CDR1 SGHRS, CDR2 YFSETQ. V lost 0 bases, J lost 1 base, and 3 bases stayed unmatched. The CDR3 DNA reads as TGCGCCAGCAGCTTGGCGGGACTAGGATCCTACAATGAGCAGTTCTTC. Its translation: CASSLAGLGSYNEQFF.

The CDR3 here is CASSLGGGTTEAFF. The CDR3 bases are TGTGCCAGCAGTTTAGGGGGGGGGACCACTGAAGCTTTCTTT. The V call is TRBV27, the J call TRBJ1-1; D perhaps matches TRBD1 (5 bases). V shed 2 bases and J shed 4 bases, with 11 bases lying between them. The CDR3 covers 14 residues. CDR1 is MNHEY, CDR2 SMNVEV, per germline (reference sequence).

The genes are TRBV6-5 and TRBJ1-5; D possibly corresponds to TRBD1 (5 bases). Germline CDR1 and CDR2: MNHEY and SVGAGI. The V end was cut by 4 bases, the J end by 10 bases, with 17 bases between. The CDR3 is made up of 14 amino acids. Written as DNA, the CDR3 is TGTGCCAGCAGTTGGCGACAAGCACAGGACCCCCAGCATTTT. The encoded protein is CASSWRQAQDPQHF.

CDR3 sequence (DNA): TGCGCCAGCAGCCAGGCCGGAGGAGGATCTTACTCTGGAAACACCATATATTTT. This gives the protein CASSQAGGGSYSGNTIYF. The chain employs TRBV4-1 and TRBJ1-3; no reliable D call. The ends were cut back, 3 bases at V and 0 bases at J, with 18 bases in the middle. Germline V gene sequence: CDR1 MGHRA, CDR2 YSYEKL. The CDR3 is made up of 18 amino acids.

This chain connects TRBV18 to TRBJ2-5; weak D call: TRBD1 (6 bases). Germline-derived CDR1 and CDR2 are KGHSH and LQKENI. The V end was cut by 4 bases, the J end by 5 bases, with 11 bases between. The CDR3 spans 13 residues. This chain's CDR3 is CASSRHREETQYF. The CDR3 DNA is TGTGCCAGCTCACGTCACAGGGAGGAGACCCAGTACTTC. The entire variable domain, with the rest obtained from reference TRBV18 and TRBJ2-5, is as follows: NAGVMQNPRHLVRRRGQEARLRCSPMKGHSHVYWYRQLPEEGLKFMVYLQKENIIDESGMPKERFSAEFPKEGPSILRIQQVVRGDSAAYFCASSRHREETQYFGPGTRLLVL.

V usage is TRBV18 and J usage is TRBJ2-5, with 10 bases lining up with TRBD2. The CDR3 covers 16 residues. Trimming took 2 bases from V and 2 from J; bases not matched to a gene: 5. CDR1 is KGHSH, CDR2 LQKENI, per germline. CDR3 sequence: CASSPFTSGIQETQYF. The CDR3, as DNA: TGTGCCAGCTCACCATTTACTAGCGGGATACAAGAGACCCAGTACTTC.

About this clone: This sample also contains other DNA sequences that code for the same CDR3. The chain joins TRBV7-2 to TRBJ2-7; weak D call: TRBD2 (5 bases). CDR1 and CDR2 (germline): SGHTA, FQGNSA. There are 14 residues in the CDR3. V lost 4 bases and J lost 0, with 10 bases in between. The CDR3 sequence: CASSSSGSSYEQYF. The DNA of the CDR3 is TGTGCCAGCAGCTCGAGCGGTAGCTCCTACGAGCAGTACTTC.

V gene TRBV10-1 combines with J gene TRBJ2-1; 8 positions match TRBD1. The CDR3 runs to 16 residues. The junction had 9 bases not matched to a gene; V was cut back by 0 bases and J by 8 bases. Per germline, CDR1 WNHNN and CDR2 SYGVQD (reference sequence). This CDR3 is CASSESRAGGRDEQFF. For the CDR3, the DNA is TGCGCCAGCAGTGAGTCGCGGGCAGGGGGCCGCGATGAGCAGTTCTTC.